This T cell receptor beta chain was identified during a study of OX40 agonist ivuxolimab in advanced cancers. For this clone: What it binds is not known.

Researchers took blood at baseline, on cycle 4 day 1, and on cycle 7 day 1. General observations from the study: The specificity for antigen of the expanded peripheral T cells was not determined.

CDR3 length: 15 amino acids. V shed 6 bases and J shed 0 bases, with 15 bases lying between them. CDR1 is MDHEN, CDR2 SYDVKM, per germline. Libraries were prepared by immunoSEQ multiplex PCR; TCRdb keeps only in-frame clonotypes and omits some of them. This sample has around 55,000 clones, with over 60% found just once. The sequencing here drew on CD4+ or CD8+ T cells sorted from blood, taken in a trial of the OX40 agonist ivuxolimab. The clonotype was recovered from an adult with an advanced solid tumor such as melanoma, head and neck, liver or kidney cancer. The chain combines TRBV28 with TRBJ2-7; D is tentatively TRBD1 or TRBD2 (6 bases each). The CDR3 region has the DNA TGTGCCAGCAGCGCTCCGGGGGCCAACTCCTACGAGCAGTACTTC. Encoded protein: CASSAPGANSYEQYF. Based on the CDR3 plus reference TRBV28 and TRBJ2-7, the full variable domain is DVKVTQSSRYLVKRTGEKVFLECVQDMDHENMFWYRQDPGLGLRLIYFSYDVKMKEKGDIPEGYSVSREKKERFSLILESASTNQTSMYLCASSAPGANSYEQYFGPGTRLTVT.